These 10 T cell receptor beta chains came from one sample sequenced in a study of blood T cell repertoires in COVID-19 (dated by TCRdb to 2020 to 2022). Preparation of the library involved the immunoSEQ multiplex PCR assay. TCRdb holds this immuneACCESS table with in-frame rearrangements only. Some clones are missing; in checked studies, unresolved V genes explain under half, and the rest has no known cause. Counted in this sample were 40,000 or so clones; more than 80% of them appeared once. Of the sample, just under 8.5% is held by the ten largest clones. The sample was peripheral blood. These receptors all stem from a man aged 60 to 75 with active COVID-19.

J is TRBJ2-7 and V is TRBV7-2; no clear D. This CDR3 is 13 amino acids long. Trimming took 5 bases from V and 2 from J, leaving 10 bases between them. Germline lookup yields CDR1 SGHTA and CDR2 FQGNSA. The CDR3 is CASSAPPTYEQYF. CDR3 nucleotide sequence: TGTGCCAGCAGCGCGCCGCCTACCTACGAGCAGTACTTC.

This clone was recorded at least ten times. The V gene is TRBV6-5, the J gene TRBJ2-7; TRBD2 matches at 13 bases. The CDR3 has 14 residues. CDR1 MNHEY and CDR2 SVGAGI come from the germline V gene. The J segment lost 6 bases and the V segment lost 7 bases, leaving 6 bases of the junction unmatched. CDR3 in DNA: TGTGCCAGCACCCGGACTAGCGGGAGTGTCGAGCAGTACTTC. It translates to CASTRTSGSVEQYF.

The CDR3 is CASSSTVPSYEQYF. Written as DNA, the CDR3 is TGTGCCAGCAGCTCTACGGTCCCCTCCTACGAGCAGTACTTC. The gene calls are TRBV11-2 and TRBJ2-7; no reliable D call. The V gene lost 4 bases and the J gene lost 0 bases, with 10 bases spanning the gap. The CDR3 extends over 14 amino acids. CDR1 is SGHAT, CDR2 FQNNGV, per germline.

The genes are TRBV9 and TRBJ1-6; 9 bases map to TRBD1. The junction had 2 bases not matched to a gene; V was cut back by 3 bases and J by 16 bases. Looked up from germline, CDR1 is SGDLS and CDR2 is YYNGEE. This CDR3 has 11 residues. CDR3 sequence (DNA): TGTGCCAGCAGCGAGGGACAGGGTCTCCACTTT. This sequence encodes CASSEGQGLHF.

The V and J genes are TRBV6-5 and TRBJ2-5, with D tentatively TRBD1 (5 bases). V gave up 2 bases and J gave up 3 bases, with 7 bases separating them. This CDR3 is built from 13 residues. Germline CDR1 MNHEY, CDR2 SVGAGI. CDR3 DNA sequence: TGTGCCAGCAGTTACGGGGCAGAAGAGACCCAGTACTTC. It codes for CASSYGAEETQYF.

The chain employs TRBV10-1 and TRBJ2-1, with TRBD2 matching over 12 bases. Per germline, CDR1 WNHNN and CDR2 SYGVQD (reference sequence). The ends lost 6 bases at V and 6 bases at J; junction bases unmatched: 12. The CDR3 is 17 amino acids. CDR3: CASSPRTSGILGNEQFF. CDR3 DNA: TGCGCCAGCAGCCCACGGACTAGCGGGATCTTGGGCAATGAGCAGTTCTTC.

The gene calls are TRBV11-2 and TRBJ2-7; 8 positions agree with TRBD1. The germline V gene encodes CDR1 SGHAT and CDR2 FQNNGV. Trimming at V came to 1 base and at J to 3 bases, leaving 2 bases not matched to a gene. The CDR3 is made up of 14 amino acids. As DNA, the CDR3 is TGTGCCAGCAGCTTAGTGGGGACAGGCTACGAGCAGTACTTC. It specifies CASSLVGTGYEQYF.

V and J are TRBV2 and TRBJ2-7, with TRBD2 as a possible D gene (5 bases). There are 11 residues in the CDR3. In germline, CDR1 is SNHLY, CDR2 FYNNEI. CDR3 protein: CAAGSSYEQYF. The DNA for the CDR3 is TGTGCAGCTGGGAGCTCCTACGAGCAGTACTTC.

This chain uses TRBV3-1 (or the pseudogene TRBV3-2) with TRBJ2-7; 14 bases match TRBD2. This CDR3 region has 17 residues. V dropped 3 bases and J dropped 7; count of bases not matched to a gene: 11. Germline-derived CDR1 and CDR2 are LGHDT and YNNKEL (reference sequence). CDR3 amino acids: CASSHLGLAGGIREQYF. Here the CDR3 DNA reads TGTGCCAGCAGCCATCTCGGACTAGCGGGAGGCATCAGGGAGCAGTACTTC.

This chain connects TRBV6-6 to TRBJ2-5; a possible D gene is TRBD2 (5 bases). Germline V gene lookup returns CDR1 MNHNY and CDR2 SVGAGI (reference sequence). Trimming took 1 base from V and 2 from J, leaving 11 bases between them. The CDR3 loop spans 15 amino acids. The CDR3 here is CASSYYPAGQETQYF. The CDR3 DNA sequence: TGTGCCAGCAGTTACTATCCGGCGGGTCAAGAGACCCAGTACTTC.